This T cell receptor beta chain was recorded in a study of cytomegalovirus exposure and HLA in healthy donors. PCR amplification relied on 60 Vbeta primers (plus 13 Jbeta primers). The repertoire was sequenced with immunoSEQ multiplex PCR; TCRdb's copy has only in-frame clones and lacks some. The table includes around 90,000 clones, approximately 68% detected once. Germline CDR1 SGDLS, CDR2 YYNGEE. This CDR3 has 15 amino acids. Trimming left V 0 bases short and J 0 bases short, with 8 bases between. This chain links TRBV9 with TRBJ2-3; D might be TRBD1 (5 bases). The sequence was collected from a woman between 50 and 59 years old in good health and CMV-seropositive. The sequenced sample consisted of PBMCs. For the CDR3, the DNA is TGTGCCAGCAGCGTAGGGGGCTATAGCACAGATACGCAGTATTTT. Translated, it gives CASSVGGYSTDTQYF.